These 20 T cell receptor beta chains share one sample of origin, sequenced in a study of identical twins. One entry per CDR3 protein results from TCRdb running MiXCR on the 5' RACE reads. The table has some 660,000 distinct CDR3 sequences, less than 10% seen once. This sample also appeared in a second study, on yellow fever vaccine responses in identical twins.

Sample: PBMCs. These receptors all stem from a young woman in good health.

This clonotype was seen more than once but under ten times. The genes are TRBV3-1 and TRBJ2-7; 10 bases agree with TRBD2. The V segment lost 1 base and the J segment 6 bases; nucleotides outside the gene matches: 3. This CDR3 is 14 amino acids long. Germline values: CDR1 LGHDT, CDR2 YNNKEL (reference sequence). The CDR3, as DNA: TGTGCCAGCAGCCAAGGGCTAGCGGGAGTCGAGCAGTACTTC. It encodes CASSQGLAGVEQYF.

The V call is TRBV15, the J call TRBJ2-3, with D possibly being TRBD1 (6 bases). Germline CDR1 is LNHNV and CDR2 is YYDKDF (reference sequence). The CDR3 is made up of 16 amino acids. V lost 0 bases and J lost 1, with 11 bases in between. As DNA, the CDR3 is TGTGCCACCAGCAGAGATCTGGCAGGGGGCACAGATACGCAGTATTTT. Its translation: CATSRDLAGGTDTQYF.

This clonotype occurred many times. V gene TRBV7-9 combines with J gene TRBJ2-7; D is unresolved. V dropped 3 bases and J dropped 5 bases, with 17 bases sitting between them. The germline gives CDR1 SEHNR, CDR2 FQNEAQ (reference sequence). This CDR3 comprises 15 residues. CDR3 coding DNA: TGTGCCAGCAGCTTTGGCTCTCGGAAAAGGAACGAGCAGTACTTC. As protein: CASSFGSRKRNEQYF.

This clonotype was recorded at least ten times. The chain recombines TRBV29-1 with TRBJ2-7, with 10 positions matching TRBD2. CDR1 is SQVTM, CDR2 ANQGSEA, per germline. With 3 bases clipped from V and 6 bases from J, the junction kept 11 bases outside the gene matches. There are 15 residues in the CDR3. The CDR3 spells CSVDLVAGGLSEQYF. The CDR3 region has the DNA TGCAGCGTTGATTTGGTAGCGGGAGGCTTGTCCGAGCAGTACTTC.

This clonotype occurred many times. This chain connects TRBV4-2 to TRBJ2-3; D unclear. The CDR3 has 16 amino acids. V gave up 0 bases and J gave up 2 bases, with 12 bases separating them. From germline, CDR1 is LGHNA and CDR2 YNFKEQ. The CDR3 spells CASSQEEATNTDTQYF. The CDR3 nucleotides are TGTGCCAGCAGCCAAGAAGAGGCTACTAACACAGATACGCAGTATTTT.

This clonotype turned up a few times. In DNA, the CDR3 is TGCAGTGCTACCACTAGTGCAACCTACGAGCAGTACTTC. As protein: CSATTSATYEQYF. The gene calls are TRBV20-1 and TRBJ2-7; tentatively, D is TRBD2 (5 bases). Trimming shortened V by 4 bases and J by 2 bases, and 12 bases separated the two germline ends. Germline values: CDR1 DFQATT, CDR2 SNEGSKA (reference sequence). The CDR3 consists of 13 residues.

This clonotype has a handful of counts. The rearrangement uses TRBV27 and TRBJ2-1, with 12 bases identical to TRBD1. CDR1 is MNHEY and CDR2 is SMNVEV in the germline V gene (reference sequence). V shed 4 bases and J 8 bases; nucleotides not matched to a gene: 15. This CDR3 comprises 18 residues. For the CDR3, the DNA is TGTGCCAGCAGTTCGAGACCCCCCGGGACAGGGGGCCGAGATGAGCAGTTCTTC. This gives the protein CASSSRPPGTGGRDEQFF.

This clonotype was detected a few times. V gene TRBV14 combines with J gene TRBJ2-1; D is unclear. V was trimmed by 1 base and J by 5 bases, leaving 6 bases between them. This CDR3 region has 13 residues. The germline V gene encodes CDR1 SGHDN and CDR2 FVKESK. The CDR3 loop is CASSQAINNEQFF. CDR3 nucleotides: TGTGCCAGCAGCCAAGCGATTAACAATGAGCAGTTCTTC. Full variable domain (rest looked up from reference TRBV14 and TRBJ2-1): EAGVTQFPSHSVIEKGQTVTLRCDPISGHDNLYWYRRVMGKEIKFLLHFVKESKQDESGMPNNRFLAERTGGTYSTLKVQPAELEDSGVYFCASSQAINNEQFFGPGTRLTVL.

This clonotype appeared a few times. The chain links TRBV20-1 to TRBJ2-2; weak D call: TRBD2 (5 bases). The CDR3 is 13 amino acids. V lost 1 base, J lost 4 bases, and 7 bases lay in between. CDR1 and CDR2 from the germline V gene are DFQATT and SNEGSKA (reference sequence). The CDR3 DNA reads TGCAGTGCTAGAGTTCGGGGCACCGGGGAGCTGTTTTTT. This gives the protein CSARVRGTGELFF.

This clonotype was counted many times. The gene calls are TRBV6-1 and TRBJ2-1; a possible D gene is TRBD2 (6 bases). This CDR3 region has 16 residues. Per the germline V gene, CDR1 is MNHNS and CDR2 is SASEGT. Trimming removed 5 bases at V and 0 bases at J, with 14 bases between. CDR3 in DNA: TGTGCCAGCAGTCCCTTAGCGGTTAGCTCCTACAATGAGCAGTTCTTC. As protein: CASSPLAVSSYNEQFF.

J is TRBJ1-5 and V is TRBV7-8, with 10 bases matching TRBD1. With 4 bases clipped from V and 4 bases from J, the junction kept 10 bases outside the gene matches. The CDR3 runs to 17 residues. Per germline, CDR1 SGHVS and CDR2 FQNEAQ. The CDR3 bases are TGTGCCAGCAGCTCTCGGTCCGGGACAGGGGTGAATCAGCCCCAGCATTTT. The encoded protein is CASSSRSGTGVNQPQHF. Full variable domain (missing parts from reference TRBV7-8 and TRBJ1-5): GAGVSQSPRYKVAKRGQDVALRCDPISGHVSLFWYQQALGQGPEFLTYFQNEAQLDKSGLPSDRFFAERPEGSVSTLKIQRTQQEDSAVYLCASSSRSGTGVNQPQHFGDGTRLSIL.

The chain joins TRBV9 to TRBJ2-7; D possibly uses TRBD1 or TRBD2 (5 bases each). Trimming removed 0 bases from V and 6 bases from J, with 16 bases in between. There are 15 residues in the CDR3. Germline V gives CDR1 SGDLS, CDR2 YYNGEE. The CDR3 DNA reads as TGTGCCAGCAGCGTAGGGCCGCAGGGAGTTGGCGAGCAGTACTTC. It specifies CASSVGPQGVGEQYF.

This clonotype has ten or more counts. This chain joins TRBV7-2 and TRBJ2-3; TRBD2 matches at 7 bases. V lost 2 bases to trimming and J lost 2 bases; unmatched junction nucleotides: 4. The CDR3 is 15 residues long. The germline V gene has CDR1 SGHTA and CDR2 FQGNSA. CDR3 loop: CASSLTGGITDTQYF. The CDR3, as DNA: TGTGCCAGCAGCTTAACGGGAGGTATCACAGATACGCAGTATTTT.

This clonotype was detected only a few times. This chain joins TRBV5-1 and TRBJ1-2, with D unclear. The germline V gene encodes CDR1 SGHRS and CDR2 YFSETQ. Trimming shortened V by 2 bases and J by 2 bases, and 13 bases separated the two germline ends. The CDR3 sequence is 15 residues long. CDR3 residues: CASSFETQANYGYTF. In DNA form, the CDR3 reads TGCGCCAGCAGCTTTGAGACCCAGGCGAACTATGGCTACACCTTC.

The gene calls are TRBV4-3 and TRBJ2-1; TRBD2 matches 11 bases. CDR1 is LGHNA and CDR2 is YSLEER in the germline V gene. The CDR3 length is 19 residues. V lost 0 bases to trimming and J lost 5 bases; unmatched junction nucleotides: 12. CDR3 region: CASSQDPTTSGSAHNEQFF. CDR3 sequence (DNA): TGCGCCAGCAGCCAAGATCCAACAACTAGCGGGAGTGCTCACAATGAGCAGTTCTTC.

The V and J genes are TRBV4-3 and TRBJ2-1, with 9 bases matching TRBD2. This CDR3 is built from 16 residues. The germline V gene encodes CDR1 LGHNA and CDR2 YSLEER. Trimming took 1 base from V and 0 from J; bases not matched to a gene: 1. The CDR3 DNA sequence: TGCGCCAGCAGCCAAGTACTAGCGGGCTCCTACAATGAGCAGTTCTTC. It is translated as CASSQVLAGSYNEQFF.

This clonotype occurred many times. J is TRBJ2-7 and V is TRBV6-2 or TRBV6-3; 9 nucleotides agree with TRBD2. V lost 8 bases to trimming and J lost 1 base; unmatched junction nucleotides: 6. The CDR3 runs to 14 residues. The germline gives CDR1 MNHEY, CDR2 SVGEGT. Here the CDR3 DNA reads TGTGCCAGCGGTAGCGGGAGAAAATCCTACGAGCAGTACTTC. Amino acids: CASGSGRKSYEQYF.

Ten or more counts support this clonotype. One end of the junction does not line up with germline, which may come from a read error. The chain combines TRBV28 with TRBJ2-1, with D perhaps TRBD1 or TRBD2 (5 bases each). CDR1 and CDR2 (germline): MDHEN, SYDVKM. This CDR3 spans 12 amino acids. This CDR3 is CASSFGGTPVIF. In nucleotides, the CDR3 is TGTGCCAGCAGTTTTGGTGGGACCCCCGTAATCTTC.

DNA for the CDR3: TGCAGCGCCCACCCGGGGGCAGATACGCAGTATTTT. The encoded protein is CSAHPGADTQYF. J is TRBJ2-3 and V is TRBV29-1; possibly TRBD2 for D (6 bases). Germline V CDR1 and CDR2: SQVTM, ANQGSEA. The length of the CDR3 is 12 residues. V gave up 7 bases and J gave up 4 bases, with 12 bases separating them.

This clonotype has just a few counts. This chain links TRBV12-3 or TRBV12-4 with TRBJ1-1; TRBD1 matches at 8 bases. The CDR3 has 15 amino acids. V lost 2 bases, J lost 7 bases, and 9 bases stayed unmatched. Written as DNA, the CDR3 is TGTGCCAGCAGTTTAAGGGGACAGGACAACCATGAAGCTTTCTTT. It specifies CASSLRGQDNHEAFF.